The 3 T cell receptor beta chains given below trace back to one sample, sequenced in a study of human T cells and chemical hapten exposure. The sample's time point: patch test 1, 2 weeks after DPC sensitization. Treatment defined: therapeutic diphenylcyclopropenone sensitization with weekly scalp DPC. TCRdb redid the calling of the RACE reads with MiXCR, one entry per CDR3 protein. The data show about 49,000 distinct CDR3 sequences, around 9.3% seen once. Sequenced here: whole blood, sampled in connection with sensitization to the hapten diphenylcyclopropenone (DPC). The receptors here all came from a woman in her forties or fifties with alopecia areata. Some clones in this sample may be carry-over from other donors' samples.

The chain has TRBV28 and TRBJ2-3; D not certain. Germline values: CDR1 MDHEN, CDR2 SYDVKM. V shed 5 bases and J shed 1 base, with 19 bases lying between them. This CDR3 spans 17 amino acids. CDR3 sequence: CASSPLGVARGTDTQYF. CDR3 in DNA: TGTGCCAGCAGTCCCCTGGGCGTAGCTAGAGGCACAGATACGCAGTATTTT.

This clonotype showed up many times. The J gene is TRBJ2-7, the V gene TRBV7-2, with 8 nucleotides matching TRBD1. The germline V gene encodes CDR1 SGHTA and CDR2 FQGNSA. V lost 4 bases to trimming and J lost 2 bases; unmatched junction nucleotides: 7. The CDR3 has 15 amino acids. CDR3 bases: TGTGCCAGCAGCTCCGCCGGGACAGGTCCCTACGAGCAGTACTTC. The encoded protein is CASSSAGTGPYEQYF. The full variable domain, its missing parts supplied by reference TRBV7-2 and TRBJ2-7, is GAGVSQSPSNKVTEKGKDVELRCDPISGHTALYWYRQSLGQGLEFLIYFQGNSAPDKSGLPSDRFSAERTGGSVSTLTIQRTQQEDSAVYLCASSSAGTGPYEQYFGPGTRLTVT.

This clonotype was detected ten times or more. The CDR3 spells CASSWTATQDTIYF. The CDR3 region has the DNA TGTGCCAGCAGCTGGACAGCAACCCAGGACACCATATATTTT. The genes are TRBV7-6 and TRBJ1-3; possibly TRBD1 for D (6 bases). Trimming took 4 bases from V and 8 from J, leaving 15 bases between them. The CDR3 totals 14 residues. CDR1 SGHVS and CDR2 FNYEAQ come from the germline V gene.